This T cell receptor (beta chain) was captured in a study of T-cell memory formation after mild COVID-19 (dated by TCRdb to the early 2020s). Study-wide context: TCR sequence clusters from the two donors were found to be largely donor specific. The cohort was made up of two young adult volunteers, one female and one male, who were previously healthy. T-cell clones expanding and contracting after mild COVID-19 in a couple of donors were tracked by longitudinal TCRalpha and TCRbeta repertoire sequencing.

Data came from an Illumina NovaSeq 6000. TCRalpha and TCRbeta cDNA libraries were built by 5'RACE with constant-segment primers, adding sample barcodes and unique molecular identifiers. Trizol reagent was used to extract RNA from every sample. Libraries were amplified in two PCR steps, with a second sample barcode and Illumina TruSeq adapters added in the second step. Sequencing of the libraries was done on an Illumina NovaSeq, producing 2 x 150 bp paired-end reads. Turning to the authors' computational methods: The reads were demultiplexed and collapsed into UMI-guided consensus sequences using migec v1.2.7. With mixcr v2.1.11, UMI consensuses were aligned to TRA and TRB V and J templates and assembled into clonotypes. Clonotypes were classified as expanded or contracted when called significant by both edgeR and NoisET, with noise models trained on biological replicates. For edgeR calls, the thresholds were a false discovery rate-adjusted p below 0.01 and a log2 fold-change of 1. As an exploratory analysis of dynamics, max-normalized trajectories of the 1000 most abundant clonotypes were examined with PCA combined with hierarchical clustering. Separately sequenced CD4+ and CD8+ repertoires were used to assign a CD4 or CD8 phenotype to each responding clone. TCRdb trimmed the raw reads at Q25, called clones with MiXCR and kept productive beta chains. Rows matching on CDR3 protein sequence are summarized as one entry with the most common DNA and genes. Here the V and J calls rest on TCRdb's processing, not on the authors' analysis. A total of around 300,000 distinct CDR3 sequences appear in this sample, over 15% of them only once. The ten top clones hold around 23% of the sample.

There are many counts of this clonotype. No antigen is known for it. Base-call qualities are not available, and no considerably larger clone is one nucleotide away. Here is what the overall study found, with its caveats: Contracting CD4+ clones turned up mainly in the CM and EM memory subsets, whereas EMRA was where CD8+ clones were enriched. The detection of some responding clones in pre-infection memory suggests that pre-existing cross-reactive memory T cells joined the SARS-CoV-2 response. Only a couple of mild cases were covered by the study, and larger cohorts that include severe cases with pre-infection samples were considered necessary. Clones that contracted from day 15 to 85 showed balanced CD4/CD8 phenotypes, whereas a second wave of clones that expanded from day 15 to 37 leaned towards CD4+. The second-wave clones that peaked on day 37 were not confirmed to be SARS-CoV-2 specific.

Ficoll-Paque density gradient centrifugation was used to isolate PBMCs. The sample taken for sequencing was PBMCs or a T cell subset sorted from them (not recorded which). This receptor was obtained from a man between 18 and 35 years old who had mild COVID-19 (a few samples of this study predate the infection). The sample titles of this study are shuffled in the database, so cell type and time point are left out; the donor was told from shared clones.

The DNA sequence is given as TGTGCCAGCAGCTTAGATTTTTTGGGGGGTGGTGAGCAGTACTTC. The translation is CASSLDFLGGGEQYF. The chain is assembled from TRBV7-8 and TRBJ2-7; the D gene is possibly TRBD2, with 6 bases matching. Trimming at the junction amounts to 1 base on V and 7 bases on J, and the germline ends lie 17 bases apart. CDR1 and CDR2 are drawn from the germline V gene: SGHVS, FQNEAQ. The CDR3 numbers 15 residues from cysteine through phenylalanine. The read is trimmed to its CDR3 DNA, 45 bases read in frame from base 1.